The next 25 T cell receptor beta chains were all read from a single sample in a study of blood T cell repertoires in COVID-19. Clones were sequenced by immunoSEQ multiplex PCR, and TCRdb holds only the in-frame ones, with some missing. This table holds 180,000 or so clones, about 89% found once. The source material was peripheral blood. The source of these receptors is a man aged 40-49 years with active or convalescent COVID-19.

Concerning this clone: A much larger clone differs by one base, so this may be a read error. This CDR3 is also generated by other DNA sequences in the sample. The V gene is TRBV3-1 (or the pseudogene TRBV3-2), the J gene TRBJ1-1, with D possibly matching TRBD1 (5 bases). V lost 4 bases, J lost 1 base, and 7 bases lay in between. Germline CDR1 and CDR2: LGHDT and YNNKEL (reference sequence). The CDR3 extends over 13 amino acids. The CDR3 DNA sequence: TGTGCCAGCAGCCGTGACAGGAACACTGAAGCTTTCTTT. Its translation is CASSRDRNTEAFF.

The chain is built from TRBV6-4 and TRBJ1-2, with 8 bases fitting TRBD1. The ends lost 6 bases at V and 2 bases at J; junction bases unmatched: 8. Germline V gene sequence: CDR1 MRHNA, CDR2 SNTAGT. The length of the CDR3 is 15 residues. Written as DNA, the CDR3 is TGTGCCAGCAGCCCCCAAGGGACAGGAAACTATGGCTACACCTTC. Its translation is CASSPQGTGNYGYTF.

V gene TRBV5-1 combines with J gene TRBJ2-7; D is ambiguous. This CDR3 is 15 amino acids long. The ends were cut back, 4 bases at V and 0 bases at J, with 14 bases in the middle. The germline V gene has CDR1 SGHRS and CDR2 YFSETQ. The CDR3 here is CASSEIENSSYEQYF. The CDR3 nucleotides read TGCGCCAGCAGCGAGATCGAAAATAGCTCCTACGAGCAGTACTTC.

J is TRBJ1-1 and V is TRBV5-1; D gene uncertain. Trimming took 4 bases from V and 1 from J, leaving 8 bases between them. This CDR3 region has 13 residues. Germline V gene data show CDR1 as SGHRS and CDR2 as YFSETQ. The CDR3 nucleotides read TGCGCCAGCAGCCCGGGATGGAACACTGAAGCTTTCTTT. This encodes CASSPGWNTEAFF. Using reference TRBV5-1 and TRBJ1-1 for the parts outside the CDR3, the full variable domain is KAGVTQTPRYLIKTRGQQVTLSCSPISGHRSVSWYQQTPGQGLQFLFEYFSETQRNKGNFPGRFSGRQFSNSRSEMNVSTLELGDSALYLCASSPGWNTEAFFGQGTRLTVV.

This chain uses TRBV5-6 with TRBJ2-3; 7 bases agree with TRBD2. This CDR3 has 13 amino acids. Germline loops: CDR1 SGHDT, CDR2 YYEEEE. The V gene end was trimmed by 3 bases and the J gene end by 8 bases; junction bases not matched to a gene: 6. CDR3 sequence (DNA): TGTGCCAGCAGCTCGGCGGGGGAAGGTACGCAGTATTTT. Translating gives CASSSAGEGTQYF.

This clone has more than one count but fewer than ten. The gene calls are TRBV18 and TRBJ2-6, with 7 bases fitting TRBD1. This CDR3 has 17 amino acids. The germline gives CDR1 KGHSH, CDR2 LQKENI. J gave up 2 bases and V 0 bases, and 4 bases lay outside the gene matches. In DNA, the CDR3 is TGTGCCAGCTCACCACCGACAGGGTTAGCTGGGGCCAACGTCCTGACTTTC. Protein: CASSPPTGLAGANVLTF.

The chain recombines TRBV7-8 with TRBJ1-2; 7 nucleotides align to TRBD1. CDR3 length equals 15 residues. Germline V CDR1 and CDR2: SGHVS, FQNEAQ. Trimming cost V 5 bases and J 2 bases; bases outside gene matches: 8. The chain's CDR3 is CASSRSSTGNYGYTF. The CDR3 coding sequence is TGTGCCAGCAGCCGGAGTTCGACAGGGAACTATGGCTACACCTTC.

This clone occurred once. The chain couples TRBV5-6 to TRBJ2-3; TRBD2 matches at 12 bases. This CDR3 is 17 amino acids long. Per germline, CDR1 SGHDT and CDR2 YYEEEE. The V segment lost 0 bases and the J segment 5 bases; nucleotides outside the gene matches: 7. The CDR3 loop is CASSLVMLAGGRDTQYF. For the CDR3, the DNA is TGTGCCAGCAGCTTGGTTATGCTAGCGGGGGGGCGAGATACGCAGTATTTT. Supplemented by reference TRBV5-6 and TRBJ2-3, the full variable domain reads DAGVTQSPTHLIKTRGQQVTLRCSPKSGHDTVSWYQQALGQGPQFIFQYYEEEERQRGNFPDRFSGHQFPNYSSELNVNALLLGDSALYLCASSLVMLAGGRDTQYFGPGTRLTVL.

This CDR3 reads CASSLGQANTEAFF. Written as DNA, the CDR3 is TGTGCCAGCAGTTTAGGACAGGCGAACACTGAAGCTTTCTTT. This sequence joins TRBV27 and TRBJ1-1; 7 bases line up with TRBD1. This CDR3 region has 14 residues. The J segment lost 1 base and the V segment lost 2 bases, leaving 1 base of the junction unmatched. Per germline, CDR1 MNHEY and CDR2 SMNVEV (reference sequence).

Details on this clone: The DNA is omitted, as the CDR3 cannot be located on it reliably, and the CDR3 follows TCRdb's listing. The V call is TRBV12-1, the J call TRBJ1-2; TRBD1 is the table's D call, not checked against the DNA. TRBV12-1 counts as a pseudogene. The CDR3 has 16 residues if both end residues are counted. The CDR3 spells CASSFGTGTGIYGYTF.

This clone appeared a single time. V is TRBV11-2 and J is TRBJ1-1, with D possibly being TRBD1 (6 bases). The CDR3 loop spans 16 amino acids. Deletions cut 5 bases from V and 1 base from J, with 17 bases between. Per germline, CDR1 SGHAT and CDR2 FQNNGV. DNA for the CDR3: TGTGCCAGCAGCCCCTCGGGGGGGCAGGGGAACACTGAAGCTTTCTTT. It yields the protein CASSPSGGQGNTEAFF.

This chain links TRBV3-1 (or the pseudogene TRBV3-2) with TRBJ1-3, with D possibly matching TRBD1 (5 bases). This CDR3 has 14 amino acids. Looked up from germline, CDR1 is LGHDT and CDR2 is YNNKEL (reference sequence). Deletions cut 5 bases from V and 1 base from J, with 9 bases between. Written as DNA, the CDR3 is TGTGCCAGCAGCTACGGGGGTTCTGGAAACACCATATATTTT. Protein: CASSYGGSGNTIYF.

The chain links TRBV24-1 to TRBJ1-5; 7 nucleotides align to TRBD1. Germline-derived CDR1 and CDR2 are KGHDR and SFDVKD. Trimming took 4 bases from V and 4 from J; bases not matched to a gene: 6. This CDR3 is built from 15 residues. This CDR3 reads CATSDTQGTNQPQHF. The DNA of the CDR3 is TGTGCCACCAGTGACACACAGGGGACGAATCAGCCCCAGCATTTT.

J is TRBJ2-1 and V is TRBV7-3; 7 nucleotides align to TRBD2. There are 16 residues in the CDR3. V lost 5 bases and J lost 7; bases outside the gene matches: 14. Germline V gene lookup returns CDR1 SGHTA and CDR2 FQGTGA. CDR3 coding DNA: TGTGCCAGCAGCCCAGGCTTTGGCGGGGGAAGGAATGAGCAGTTCTTC. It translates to CASSPGFGGGRNEQFF.

The CDR3, as DNA: TGTGCCTGGAGTGTAGGGACAGGGGCCTGGAACACTGAAGCTTTCTTT. It encodes CAWSVGTGAWNTEAFF. This chain connects TRBV30 to TRBJ1-1, with 10 bases that match TRBD1. The CDR3 length is 16 residues. CDR1 and CDR2 from the germline V gene are GTSNPN and SVGIG (reference sequence). V shed 0 bases, J shed 1 base, and the junction held 5 bases outside the gene matches.

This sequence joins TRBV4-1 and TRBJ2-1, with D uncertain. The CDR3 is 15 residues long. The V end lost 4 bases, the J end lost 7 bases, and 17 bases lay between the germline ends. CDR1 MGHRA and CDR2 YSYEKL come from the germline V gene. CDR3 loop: CASSRALGVRNEQFF. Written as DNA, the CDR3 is TGCGCCAGCAGCCGGGCCTTGGGTGTCCGGAATGAGCAGTTCTTC.

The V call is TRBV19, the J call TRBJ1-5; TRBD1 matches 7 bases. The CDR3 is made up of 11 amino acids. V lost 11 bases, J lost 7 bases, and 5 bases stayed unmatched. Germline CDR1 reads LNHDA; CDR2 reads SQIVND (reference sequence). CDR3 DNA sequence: TGTGCCCGACAGGGAGGACAGCCCCAGCATTTT. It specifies CARQGGQPQHF.

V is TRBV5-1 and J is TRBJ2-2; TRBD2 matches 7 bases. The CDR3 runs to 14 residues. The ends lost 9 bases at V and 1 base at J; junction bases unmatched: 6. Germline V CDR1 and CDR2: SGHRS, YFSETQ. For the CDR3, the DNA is TGCGCCACCAGAACGGGAGGGAACACCGGGGAGCTGTTTTTT. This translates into CATRTGGNTGELFF.

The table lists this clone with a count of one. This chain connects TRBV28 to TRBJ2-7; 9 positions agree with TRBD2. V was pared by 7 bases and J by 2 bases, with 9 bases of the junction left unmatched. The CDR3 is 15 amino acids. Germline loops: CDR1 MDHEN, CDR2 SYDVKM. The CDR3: CASKASGAVTYEQYF. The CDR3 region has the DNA TGTGCCAGCAAAGCTAGCGGGGCCGTAACCTACGAGCAGTACTTC. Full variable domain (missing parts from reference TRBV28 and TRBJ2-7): DVKVTQSSRYLVKRTGEKVFLECVQDMDHENMFWYRQDPGLGLRLIYFSYDVKMKEKGDIPEGYSVSREKKERFSLILESASTNQTSMYLCASKASGAVTYEQYFGPGTRLTVT.

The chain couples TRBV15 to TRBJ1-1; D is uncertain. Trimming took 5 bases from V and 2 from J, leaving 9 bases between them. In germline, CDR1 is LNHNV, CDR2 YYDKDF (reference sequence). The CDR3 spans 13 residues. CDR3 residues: CATSGRENTEAFF. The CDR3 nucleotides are TGTGCCACCAGCGGACGGGAAAACACTGAAGCTTTCTTT.

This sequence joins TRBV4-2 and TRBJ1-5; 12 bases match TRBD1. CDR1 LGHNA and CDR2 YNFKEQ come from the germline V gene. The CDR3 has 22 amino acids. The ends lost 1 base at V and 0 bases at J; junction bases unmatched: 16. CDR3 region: CASSQVWAGTGGSINSNQPQHF. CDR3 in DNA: TGTGCCAGCAGCCAAGTTTGGGCCGGGACAGGGGGCTCCATTAATAGCAATCAGCCCCAGCATTTT.

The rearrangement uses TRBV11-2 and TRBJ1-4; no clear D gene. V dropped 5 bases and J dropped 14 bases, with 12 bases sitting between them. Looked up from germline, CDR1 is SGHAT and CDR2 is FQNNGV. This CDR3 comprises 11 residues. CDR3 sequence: CASSHEERLFF. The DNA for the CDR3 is TGTGCCAGCAGCCACGAGGAACGGCTGTTTTTT.

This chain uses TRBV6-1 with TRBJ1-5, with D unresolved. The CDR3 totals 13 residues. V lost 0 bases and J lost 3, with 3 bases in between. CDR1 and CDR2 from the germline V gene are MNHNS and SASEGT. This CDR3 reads CASSEAYNQPQHF. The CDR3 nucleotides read TGTGCCAGCAGTGAAGCATACAATCAGCCCCAGCATTTT.

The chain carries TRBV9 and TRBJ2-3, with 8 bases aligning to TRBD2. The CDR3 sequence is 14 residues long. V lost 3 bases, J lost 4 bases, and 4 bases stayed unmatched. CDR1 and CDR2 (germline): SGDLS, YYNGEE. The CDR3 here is CASSDSGVADTQYF. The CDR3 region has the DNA TGTGCCAGCAGCGATAGCGGGGTGGCAGATACGCAGTATTTT.

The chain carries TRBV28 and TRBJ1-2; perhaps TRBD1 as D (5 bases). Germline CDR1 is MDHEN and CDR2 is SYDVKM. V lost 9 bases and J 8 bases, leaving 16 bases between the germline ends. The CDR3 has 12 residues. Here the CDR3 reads CASGTGDRGYTF. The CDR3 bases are TGTGCCAGTGGCACGGGGGATCGGGGCTACACCTTC.